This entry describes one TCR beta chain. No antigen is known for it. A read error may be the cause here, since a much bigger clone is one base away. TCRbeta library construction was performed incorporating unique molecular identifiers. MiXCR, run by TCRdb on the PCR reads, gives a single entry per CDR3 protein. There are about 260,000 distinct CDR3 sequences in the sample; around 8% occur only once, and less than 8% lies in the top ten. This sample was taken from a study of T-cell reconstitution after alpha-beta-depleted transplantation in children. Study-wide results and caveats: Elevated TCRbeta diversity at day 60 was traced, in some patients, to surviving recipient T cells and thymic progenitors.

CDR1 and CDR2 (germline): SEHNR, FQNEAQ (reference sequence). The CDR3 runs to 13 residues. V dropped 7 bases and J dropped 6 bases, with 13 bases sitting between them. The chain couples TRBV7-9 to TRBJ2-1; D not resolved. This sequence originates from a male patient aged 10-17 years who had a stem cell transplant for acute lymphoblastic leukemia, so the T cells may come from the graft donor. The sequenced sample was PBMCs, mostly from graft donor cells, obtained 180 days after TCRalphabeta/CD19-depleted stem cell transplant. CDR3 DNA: TGTGCCAGCACCCTTGGTGACTTCAATGAGCAGTTCTTC. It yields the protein CASTLGDFNEQFF.